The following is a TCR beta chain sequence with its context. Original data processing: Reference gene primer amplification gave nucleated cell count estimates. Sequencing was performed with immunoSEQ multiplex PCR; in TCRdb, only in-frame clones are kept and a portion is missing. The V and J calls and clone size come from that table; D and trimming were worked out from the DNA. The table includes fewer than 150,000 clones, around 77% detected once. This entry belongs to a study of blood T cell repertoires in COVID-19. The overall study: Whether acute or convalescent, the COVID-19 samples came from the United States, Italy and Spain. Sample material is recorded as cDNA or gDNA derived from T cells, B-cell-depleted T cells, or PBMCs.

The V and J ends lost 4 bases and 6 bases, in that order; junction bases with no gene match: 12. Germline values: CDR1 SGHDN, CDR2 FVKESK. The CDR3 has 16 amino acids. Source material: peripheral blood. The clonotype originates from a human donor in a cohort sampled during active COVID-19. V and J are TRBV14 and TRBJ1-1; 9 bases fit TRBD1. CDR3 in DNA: TGTGCCAGCAGCCCGGGGCGACAGGGGGTAAGGTCTGAAGCTTTCTTT. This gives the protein CASSPGRQGVRSEAFF. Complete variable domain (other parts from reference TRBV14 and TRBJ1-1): EAGVTQFPSHSVIEKGQTVTLRCDPISGHDNLYWYRRVMGKEIKFLLHFVKESKQDESGMPNNRFLAERTGGTYSTLKVQPAELEDSGVYFCASSPGRQGVRSEAFFGQGTRLTVV.